These 8 T cell receptor beta chains originate from one sample sequenced in a study of T cells in Graves' hyperthyroidism and ophthalmopathy (dated by TCRdb to between 2017 and 2020). Library preparation employed multiplex PCR. The sample was run on an Illumina HiSeq 2000. The TCR beta CDR3 regions were amplified from RNA transcripts. The first round of RT-PCR for the TCR CDR3 was performed with the HTBI primer set and the Qiagen OneStep RT-PCR kit. TCRdb reran the public reads through fastp at Q25 and MiXCR, keeping productive beta chains. Identical CDR3 proteins give one entry, which carries the most common genes and DNA. This sample is represented by hundreds of thousands of distinct CDR3 sequences; around 13% of them were singletons. The biggest ten clones account for roughly a tenth of the sample. The sample taken for sequencing was blood. Receptors originate from a woman under 30 with Graves' hyperthyroidism.

This rearrangement joins TRBV15 to TRBJ2-5; 8 bases align to TRBD2. This CDR3 has 15 amino acids. CDR1 is LNHNV and CDR2 is YYDKDF in the germline V gene (reference sequence). Trimming at V came to 1 base and at J to 0 bases, leaving 1 base not matched to a gene. The CDR3 loop is CATSRAGGDQETQYF. In DNA form, the CDR3 reads TGTGCCACCAGCAGAGCGGGAGGGGACCAAGAGACCCAGTACTTC.

This clonotype occurred many times. The rearrangement links TRBV10-1 to TRBJ2-1; D not certain. The germline V and J ends were trimmed by 0 bases and 3 bases, with 15 bases remaining between them. CDR3 size: 17 residues. The germline V gene encodes CDR1 WNHNN and CDR2 SYGVQD (reference sequence). The CDR3 nucleotides are TGCGCCAGCAGTGAGTCTAGAACCCTATGGGGCTACAATGAGCAGTTCTTC. Translated, it gives CASSESRTLWGYNEQFF.

This rearrangement joins TRBV11-2 to TRBJ2-1, with a tentative D call TRBD2 (7 bases). Per the germline V gene, CDR1 is SGHAT and CDR2 is FQNNGV. The CDR3 sequence is 17 residues long. Trimming removed 3 bases from V and 6 bases from J, with 21 bases in between. CDR3 nucleotides: TGTGCCAGCAGCTTCATAACCGGAGGGGGAGGGCGCAATGAGCAGTTCTTC. Translating it yields CASSFITGGGGRNEQFF.

V gene TRBV7-9 combines with J gene TRBJ1-1; maybe TRBD1 (5 bases). CDR3 length: 16 residues. V was trimmed by 2 bases and J by 1 base, leaving 14 bases between them. Per germline, CDR1 SEHNR and CDR2 FQNEAQ (reference sequence). The CDR3 DNA is TGTGCCAGCAGCTTACCAAAGACAGCATCGAACACTGAAGCTTTCTTT. Translated, it gives CASSLPKTASNTEAFF. Combining the CDR3 with reference TRBV7-9 and TRBJ1-1 gives the whole variable domain DTGVSQNPRHKITKRGQNVTFRCDPISEHNRLYWYRQTLGQGPEFLTYFQNEAQLEKSRLLSDRFSAERPKGSFSTLEIQRTEQGDSAMYLCASSLPKTASNTEAFFGQGTRLTVV.

This clonotype showed up many times. V is TRBV18 and J is TRBJ2-7; D gene uncertain. Germline CDR1 is KGHSH and CDR2 is LQKENI. V was shortened by 1 base and J by 0 bases, with 7 bases between the two germline ends. The CDR3 totals 14 residues. CDR3 sequence reads: CASSPLRPSYEQYF. CDR3 coding DNA: TGTGCCAGCTCACCACTGCGGCCCTCCTACGAGCAGTACTTC.

This clonotype was recorded a few times. The rearrangement uses TRBV4-1 and TRBJ2-1; TRBD1 aligns across 11 bases. The CDR3 spans 15 residues. V shed 5 bases, J shed 5 bases, and the junction held 5 bases outside the gene matches. In germline, CDR1 is MGHRA, CDR2 YSYEKL. The CDR3 protein is CASSWDRGLDNEQFF. Here the CDR3 DNA reads TGCGCCAGCAGCTGGGACAGGGGGTTAGACAATGAGCAGTTCTTC.

In its sample, this clonotype was seen many times. The chain carries TRBV11-2 and TRBJ2-1, with 7 bases identical to TRBD1. There are 15 residues in the CDR3. Germline values: CDR1 SGHAT, CDR2 FQNNGV. V shed 5 bases, J shed 1 base, and the junction held 5 bases outside the gene matches. CDR3 amino acids: CASSQTRGSYNEQFF. For the CDR3, the DNA is TGTGCCAGCAGCCAGACCAGGGGGTCCTACAATGAGCAGTTCTTC.

This clonotype was recorded many times. The chain is built from TRBV4-2 and TRBJ2-3; tentative D call: TRBD2 (7 bases). The germline gives CDR1 LGHNA, CDR2 YNFKEQ. The CDR3 contains 16 residues. V lost 4 bases to trimming and J lost 4 bases, with 18 bases between them. The CDR3, as DNA: TGTGCCAGCAGCCTGGGGGGGGCGGAAGGGGCAGATACGCAGTATTTT. Translation gives CASSLGGAEGADTQYF.